This is a list of T cell receptor beta chains from one sample in a study of cytomegalovirus exposure and HLA in healthy donors. Sequencing used immunoSEQ multiplex PCR; TCRdb keeps in-frame clones, though not all of them. The sample has 60,000 to 90,000 clones, approximately 80% seen once. The sequencing input was PBMCs. The receptor set was obtained from a man between 65 and 85 years old in good health and CMV-seropositive. Each CDR3 is given with its conserved first and last residue. A D gene is named only where the DNA matches it firmly. The size field is filled for only some rows; it gives once, few, many or a size class.

v_gene	d_gene	j_gene	abundance	CDR3aa	CDR3nt
TRBV19	TRBD2	TRBJ2-5	.	CASSGAGGGETQYF	TGTGCCAGTTCGGGAGCGGGGGGCGGAGAGACCCAGTACTTC
TRBV4-3	TRBD1	TRBJ2-1	.	CASSQTTGAPNEQFF	TGCGCCAGCAGCCAAACGACAGGGGCGCCCAATGAGCAGTTCTTC
TRBV5-1	TRBD2	TRBJ2-3	.	CASSRGTSGSTDTQYF	TGCGCCAGCAGCCGAGGGACTAGCGGAAGCACAGATACGCAGTATTTT
TRBV2	TRBD1	TRBJ1-4	.	CASREPGTANEKLFF	TGTGCCAGCAGGGAACCCGGGACAGCAAATGAAAAACTGTTTTTT
TRBV6-1	.	TRBJ2-3	.	CASNTDTQYF	TGTGCCAGTAACACAGATACGCAGTATTTT
TRBV7-9	.	TRBJ2-7	.	CASSLMVAVPNSYEQYF	TGTGCCAGCAGCTTAATGGTAGCAGTGCCCAACTCCTACGAGCAGTACTTC
TRBV10-2	TRBD2	TRBJ2-5	.	CASSDVAGVEETQYF	TGCGCCAGCAGTGATGTTGCGGGAGTAGAAGAGACCCAGTACTTC
TRBV28	.	TRBJ1-2	.	CASTDPGTGSYGYTF	TGTGCCAGCACCGACCCGGGCACGGGGTCCTATGGCTACACCTTC
TRBV18	.	TRBJ1-2	.	CASSPDSYGYTF	TGTGCCAGCTCACCCGACAGCTATGGCTACACCTTC
TRBV5-1	TRBD1	TRBJ1-1	.	CASSFRDRGDPIHRNTEAFF	TGCGCCAGCAGCTTCCGGGACAGGGGTGACCCTATTCATAGGAACACTGAAGCTTTCTTT
TRBV5-1	.	TRBJ2-2	.	CASSLGRSDTGELFF	TGCGCCAGCAGCTTGGGGAGGTCAGATACCGGGGAGCTGTTTTTT
TRBV5-1	.	TRBJ2-7	few	CASSAGYYEQYF	TGCGCCAGCAGCGCAGGGTACTACGAGCAGTACTTC
TRBV7-9	.	TRBJ1-1	once	CASSPPEGRAFF	TGTGCCAGCAGCCCGCCGGAGGGGCGAGCTTTCTTT
TRBV10-1	TRBD1	TRBJ2-7	once	CASSDGQGSSYEQYF	TGCGCCAGCAGCGACGGACAGGGCAGCTCCTACGAGCAGTACTTC
TRBV6-5	TRBD1	TRBJ1-5	.	CASSPQGAWGQPQHF	TGTGCCAGCAGCCCACAGGGGGCGTGGGGTCAGCCCCAGCATTTT
TRBV11-2	TRBD2	TRBJ2-1	.	CASSRLAGSSYNEQFF	TGTGCCAGCAGCCGACTAGCGGGGAGCTCCTACAATGAGCAGTTCTTC
TRBV6-6	TRBD1	TRBJ2-2	few	CASSYRDRGTGELFF	TGTGCCAGCAGTTACCGGGACAGGGGGACCGGGGAGCTGTTTTTT
TRBV19	.	TRBJ2-7	few	CASSPGTLPPYEQYF	TGTGCCAGTAGCCCCGGGACACTACCACCCTACGAGCAGTACTTC
TRBV4-3	TRBD2	TRBJ2-1	once	CASSQAGTSGGANEQFF	TGCGCCAGCAGCCAAGCCGGGACTAGCGGGGGGGCCAATGAGCAGTTCTTC
TRBV20-1	TRBD1	TRBJ1-1	.	CSARSDRGAFF	TGCAGTGCTAGGTCGGACAGGGGAGCTTTCTTT
TRBV6-1	.	TRBJ1-2	few	CASSEFWTDPNYGYTF	TGTGCCAGCAGTGAATTCTGGACAGATCCAAACTATGGCTACACCTTC
TRBV11-2	TRBD2	TRBJ2-1	.	CASSPLAGPYNEQFF	TGTGCCAGCAGCCCCCTAGCGGGACCCTACAATGAGCAGTTCTTC
TRBV18	.	TRBJ2-3	.	CASSPLEGDTQYF	TGTGCCAGCTCACCCTTAGAGGGCGATACGCAGTATTTT
TRBV28	.	TRBJ1-1	once	CASSLGQDSAEAFF	TGTGCCAGCAGTTTGGGGCAGGATTCCGCTGAAGCTTTCTTT
TRBV29-1	.	TRBJ1-1	.	CSVGAENTEAFF	TGCAGCGTTGGGGCCGAGAACACTGAAGCTTTCTTT
TRBV4-2	TRBD2	TRBJ2-3	.	CASSPRAGGPDTQYF	TGTGCCAGCAGCCCCCGTGCGGGGGGGCCAGATACGCAGTATTTT
TRBV11-3	.	TRBJ2-2	.	CASSFDTNTGELFF	TGTGCCAGCAGCTTTGACACGAACACCGGGGAGCTGTTTTTT
TRBV19	.	TRBJ2-2	.	CASNGRVWSPGELFF	TGTGCCAGCAACGGCCGGGTTTGGAGCCCCGGGGAGCTGTTTTTT
TRBV4-1	.	TRBJ1-3	few	CASSQGLNDRQVLSGNTIYF	TGCGCCAGCAGCCAAGGACTCAATGACAGACAAGTCCTCTCTGGAAACACCATATATTTT
TRBV6-1	TRBD1	TRBJ2-2	.	CASNGQGQNTGELFF	TGTGCCAGCAACGGACAGGGGCAGAACACCGGGGAGCTGTTTTTT
TRBV5-1	.	TRBJ2-2	.	CASSFFGANTGELFF	TGCGCCAGCAGCTTCTTTGGGGCAAACACCGGGGAGCTGTTTTTT
TRBV19	.	TRBJ1-3	.	CASSMTATGNTIYF	TGTGCCAGTAGTATGACAGCCACTGGAAACACCATATATTTT
TRBV4-1	TRBD1	TRBJ2-4	.	CASSQPGQGAKNIQYF	TGCGCCAGCAGCCAACCGGGACAGGGGGCGAAAAACATTCAGTACTTC
TRBV6-1	TRBD1	TRBJ1-2	.	CASREDRGLNYGYTF	TGTGCCAGCAGAGAGGACAGGGGCCTCAACTATGGCTACACCTTC
TRBV4-2	.	TRBJ1-5	.	CASSQDLGGTYQPQHF	TGTGCCAGCAGCCAAGATCTCGGGGGAACTTATCAGCCCCAGCATTTT
TRBV5-1	TRBD1	TRBJ2-3	.	CASSLGRGQVSTDTQYF	TGCGCCAGCAGCTTGGGTAGGGGACAGGTTAGCACAGATACGCAGTATTTT
TRBV10-3	.	TRBJ1-1	.	CAISGGYTEAFF	TGTGCCATCAGTGGAGGGTACACTGAAGCTTTCTTT
TRBV5-1	.	TRBJ2-1	.	CASRQSSYNEQFF	TGCGCCAGCAGACAGAGCTCCTACAATGAGCAGTTCTTC
TRBV2	TRBD2	TRBJ2-2	.	CASSDSAGGRTGELFF	TGTGCCAGCAGTGACTCAGCGGGAGGGCGCACCGGGGAGCTGTTTTTT
TRBV5-1	TRBD2	TRBJ2-7	.	CASGAGGPPLYEQYF	TGCGCCAGCGGAGCGGGGGGCCCCCCTTTGTACGAGCAGTACTTC
TRBV7-2	.	TRBJ2-7	.	CASSLALSGREQYF	TGTGCCAGCAGCTTAGCGCTTTCAGGGAGGGAGCAGTACTTC
TRBV5-1	TRBD1	TRBJ2-2	once	CASSQNPPGQGTGELFF	TGCGCCAGCAGCCAGAACCCTCCGGGACAGGGGACCGGGGAGCTGTTTTTT
TRBV7-9	.	TRBJ2-7	.	CASSLNQGRSEQYF	TGTGCCAGCAGCTTAAACCAGGGCCGGAGCGAGCAGTACTTC
TRBV5-1	.	TRBJ2-6	.	CASSSTGSGANVLTF	TGCGCCAGCAGCTCCACAGGGTCTGGGGCCAACGTCCTGACTTTC
TRBV19	.	TRBJ2-7	.	CASGTRYEQYF	TGTGCCAGTGGTACGCGCTACGAGCAGTACTTC
TRBV25-1	.	TRBJ2-3	.	CASSEQGLYTQYF	TGTGCCAGCAGTGAACAGGGTTTGTATACGCAGTATTTT
TRBV2	TRBD1	TRBJ1-4	.	CASSPWTGEGEKLFF	TGTGCCAGCAGTCCCTGGACAGGGGAGGGTGAAAAACTGTTTTTT
TRBV7-3	.	TRBJ1-1	.	CASSSTGNTEAFF	TGTGCCAGCAGCTCGACAGGGAACACTGAAGCTTTCTTT
TRBV7-2	.	TRBJ1-1	.	CASSPQRTVNTEAFF	TGTGCCAGCAGCCCCCAGCGGACTGTGAACACTGAAGCTTTCTTT
TRBV30	.	TRBJ2-5	.	CAWSVGQGRETQYF	TGTGCCTGGAGTGTGGGTCAGGGGCGGGAGACCCAGTACTTC
TRBV7-7	.	TRBJ2-3	.	CASSYGRADTQYF	TGTGCTAGCAGCTATGGGAGAGCAGATACGCAGTATTTT
TRBV28	TRBD2	TRBJ2-7	.	CASCSSGGGLYEQYF	TGTGCCAGCTGCTCCTCGGGAGGGGGTCTCTACGAGCAGTACTTC
TRBV11-2	.	TRBJ1-2	.	CASGASYGYTF	TGTGCCAGCGGGGCCAGCTATGGCTACACCTTC
TRBV18	.	TRBJ1-3	once	CASSPPAGVGNTIYF	TGTGCCAGCTCACCACCAGCCGGGGTTGGAAACACCATATATTTT
TRBV7-8	.	TRBJ1-5	.	CASSSSIGRKGNQPQHF	TGTGCCAGCAGCTCCTCAATTGGGAGGAAGGGCAATCAGCCCCAGCATTTT